This T cell receptor (beta chain) stems from a study of neoadjuvant anti-PD-1 for oral cavity cancer. On the study more broadly: Patients mostly received three to four biweekly nivolumab doses at 3 mg/kg before surgery. Non-progressing patients received a fourth nivolumab dose near day 43, then surgery on days 50-56.

Sequenced by immunoSEQ multiplex PCR; TCRdb stores in-frame clones only, minus some. The data show 30,000 or so clones, around four fifths seen once. V was pared by 0 bases and J by 3 bases, with 4 bases of the junction left unmatched. This CDR3 region has 16 residues. Indicated time point: after neoadjuvant nivolumab, at surgical resection. Analysis of PBMCs was direct, with no culture step. The TCR sequence derives from a person between 40 and 85 years old with oral cavity squamous cell carcinoma. This chain connects TRBV5-3 to TRBJ2-3; 10 nucleotides line up with TRBD1. TRBV5-3 is placed among ORFs of uncertain function. Source: PBMCs, taken after nivolumab (anti-PD-1) treatment. CDR3 in DNA: TGTGCCAGAAGCTTGGTTGACAGGGGGCAGACAGATACGCAGTATTTT. Protein: CARSLVDRGQTDTQYF.